This T cell receptor beta chain comes out of a study of identical twins. General study points: Invariant populations such as MAIT and iNKT cells could partly muddle zero-insertion analyses. It was cross-sectional statistical analysis, not following the same donors, that the conclusions relied on. Memory repertoires showed no such pattern, whereas abundant cord blood beta clonotypes carried fewer insertions.

CDR1 SGHTA and CDR2 FQGNSA come from the germline V gene. Trimming at V came to 0 bases and at J to 3 bases, leaving 6 bases not matched to a gene. CDR3 length: 17 residues. Template switching (which added a universal primer site) was used, and cDNA carried unique molecular identifiers. TCRdb reprocessed the 5' RACE reads via MiXCR and lists one record per CDR3 protein. The sample includes approximately 300,000 distinct CDR3 sequences, roughly 10% of them seen just once. Of note for this clonotype: The antigen is unknown.

This same sample was also part of a study on yellow fever vaccine responses in identical twins.

The TCR comes from a woman aged 18-29 years in good health. This chain connects TRBV7-2 to TRBJ2-2; 8 nucleotides match TRBD2. Source material: CD8+ T cells sorted from blood. The CDR3 reads CASSLAPRGGYTGELFF. The CDR3 DNA reads as TGTGCCAGCAGCTTAGCGCCACGGGGGGGGTACACCGGGGAGCTGTTTTTT.